What follows are 17 T cell receptor beta chains derived from one specimen sequenced in a study of blood T cell repertoires in COVID-19. The repertoire was sequenced with immunoSEQ multiplex PCR; TCRdb's copy has only in-frame clones and lacks some. Of 250,000 to 300,000 clones listed, about 89% were seen once; the top ten hold 1.7%. What was sequenced was PBMCs or T cells enriched from blood (not recorded which). The origin of the receptors is a middle-aged woman who had recovered from COVID-19.

The rearrangement joins TRBV7-8 to TRBJ1-5, with D unresolved. Germline CDR1 reads SGHVS; CDR2 reads FQNEAQ. Trimming pared 5 bases from V and 7 bases from J, leaving 15 bases between. The CDR3 length is 14 residues. CDR3 sequence reads: CASSPNSFGQPQHF. The CDR3 bases are TGTGCCAGCAGCCCTAACAGTTTCGGCCAGCCCCAGCATTTT.

The chain carries TRBV4-2 and TRBJ2-7; tentatively, D is TRBD2 (6 bases). This CDR3 contains 15 residues. Germline V gene lookup returns CDR1 LGHNA and CDR2 YNFKEQ. The ends were cut back, 5 bases at V and 0 bases at J, with 14 bases in the middle. CDR3 DNA sequence: TGTGCCAGCAGCTTGCGGGACGGAATCTCCTACGAGCAGTACTTC. Residues: CASSLRDGISYEQYF.

There are a few counts of this clone. The V and J genes are TRBV5-6 and TRBJ2-7; no clear D. V lost 2 bases and J 2 bases, leaving 8 bases between the germline ends. The germline V gene encodes CDR1 SGHDT and CDR2 YYEEEE. The CDR3 runs 13 residues. CDR3 sequence: CASSFEQPYEQYF. CDR3 sequence (DNA): TGTGCCAGCAGCTTTGAACAGCCCTACGAGCAGTACTTC.

CDR3 amino acids: CASSFGDTYYGYTF. The CDR3 DNA sequence: TGTGCCAGCAGCTTCGGGGACACGTACTATGGCTACACCTTC. The chain joins TRBV7-8 to TRBJ1-2, with a tentative D call TRBD1 (6 bases). The germline gives CDR1 SGHVS, CDR2 FQNEAQ. Between the trimmed V and J ends, which lost 3 bases and 3 bases, there was a span of 11 bases. The CDR3 has 14 amino acids.

This chain connects TRBV4-2 to TRBJ2-3; D might be TRBD2 (6 bases). V gave up 0 bases and J gave up 6 bases, with 16 bases separating them. The CDR3 totals 16 residues. Germline CDR1 LGHNA, CDR2 YNFKEQ. The CDR3 is CASSQDGDSLGDTQYF. In DNA form, the CDR3 reads TGTGCCAGCAGCCAAGATGGGGACTCTCTTGGGGATACGCAGTATTTT.

The chain has TRBV9 and TRBJ2-1, with 9 positions matching TRBD2. The CDR3 spans 15 residues. Looked up from germline, CDR1 is SGDLS and CDR2 is YYNGEE. The ends lost 4 bases at V and 8 bases at J; junction bases unmatched: 10. The CDR3 coding sequence is TGTGCCAGCAGCCGCGGAGGGACTAGCAGCGATGAGCAGTTCTTC. It yields the protein CASSRGGTSSDEQFF.

The rearrangement links TRBV6-1 to TRBJ1-2; 7 positions agree with TRBD1. The CDR3 has 13 residues. V was pared by 3 bases and J by 7 bases, with 5 bases of the junction left unmatched. The germline V gene has CDR1 MNHNS and CDR2 SASEGT. For the CDR3, the DNA is TGTGCCAGCAGTGAGCAGGGGGTCTCTGGCTACACCTTC. Translation gives CASSEQGVSGYTF.

This rearrangement joins TRBV18 to TRBJ2-2; 9 nucleotides align to TRBD1. CDR1 is KGHSH and CDR2 is LQKENI in the germline V gene. Unmatched junction bases numbered 8, after V lost 2 bases and J lost 4 bases. This CDR3 spans 17 amino acids. CDR3: CASSPTGTGRATGELFF. In DNA form, the CDR3 reads TGTGCCAGCTCACCAACCGGGACAGGGAGGGCCACCGGGGAGCTGTTTTTT.

This clone was picked up one time. V gene TRBV28 combines with J gene TRBJ1-6; 9 nucleotides line up with TRBD1. This CDR3 has 15 residues. Germline values: CDR1 MDHEN, CDR2 SYDVKM. V shed 5 bases, J shed 7 bases, and the junction held 6 bases outside the gene matches. The CDR3 DNA is TGTGCCAGCAGTCTGACGACAGGGGGAAATTCACCCCTCCACTTT. Protein product: CASSLTTGGNSPLHF.

This clone was seen only once. V usage is TRBV29-1 and J usage is TRBJ2-1, with D tentatively TRBD2 (5 bases). This CDR3 region has 12 residues. In germline, CDR1 is SQVTM, CDR2 ANQGSEA. Trimming removed 4 bases at V and 8 bases at J, with 12 bases between. DNA of the CDR3: TGCAGCGTTGGGGTTGGGAGCTATGAGCAGTTCTTC. As protein: CSVGVGSYEQFF.

CDR3 sequence: CASSTPPGTGEAFF. The CDR3 nucleotides are TGTGCCAGCAGCACCCCGCCCGGGACAGGTGAAGCTTTCTTT. The V call is TRBV7-9, the J call TRBJ1-1; 8 bases map to TRBD1. The CDR3 runs to 14 residues. Germline CDR1 SEHNR, CDR2 FQNEAQ (reference sequence). Trimming removed 5 bases from V and 7 bases from J; junction bases left unmatched: 9.

V and J are TRBV9 and TRBJ1-2; 12 bases line up with TRBD1. Unmatched junction bases numbered 7, after V lost 4 bases and J lost 6 bases. Germline-derived CDR1 and CDR2 are SGDLS and YYNGEE. This CDR3 is 15 amino acids long. DNA for the CDR3: TGTGCCAGCAGCCCCCGGGACAGGGGGCTGAATGGCTACACCTTC. Protein product: CASSPRDRGLNGYTF. Full variable domain (remainder filled in from reference TRBV9 and TRBJ1-2): DSGVTQTPKHLITATGQRVTLRCSPRSGDLSVYWYQQSLDQGLQFLIQYYNGEERAKGNILERFSAQQFPDLHSELNLSSLELGDSALYFCASSPRDRGLNGYTFGSGTRLTVV.

The V gene is TRBV10-1, the J gene TRBJ2-1, with a possible D match to TRBD1 (6 bases). Trimming cost V 3 bases and J 2 bases, with 20 bases left between them. The CDR3 sequence is 18 residues long. Germline assignment: CDR1 WNHNN and CDR2 SYGVQD (reference sequence). DNA of the CDR3: TGCGCCAGCAGTGACCACGGCCCAGGGGCTGCGGCCTACAATGAGCAGTTCTTC. Translated: CASSDHGPGAAAYNEQFF.

The rearrangement links TRBV5-1 to TRBJ2-3; TRBD2 matches at 7 bases. CDR3 length: 16 amino acids. J gave up 2 bases and V 0 bases, and 6 bases lay outside the gene matches. Per the germline V gene, CDR1 is SGHRS and CDR2 is YFSETQ. DNA for the CDR3: TGCGCCAGCAGCTTGGCTAGCGGTTCTTCCACAGATACGCAGTATTTT. Amino acid sequence: CASSLASGSSTDTQYF.

This clone showed up just once. The V and J genes are TRBV28 and TRBJ2-7, with a possible D match to TRBD2 (5 bases). The CDR3 is 11 residues long. Between the trimmed V and J ends, which lost 5 bases and 5 bases, there was a span of 7 bases. The germline V gene encodes CDR1 MDHEN and CDR2 SYDVKM. The CDR3 spells CASSDYNEQYF. The DNA of the CDR3 is TGTGCCAGCAGTGACTATAACGAGCAGTACTTC.

The genes are TRBV7-9 and TRBJ1-1, with D perhaps TRBD1 (5 bases). The CDR3 contains 15 residues. Germline CDR1 reads SEHNR; CDR2 reads FQNEAQ (reference sequence). The V end was cut by 3 bases, the J end by 5 bases, with 16 bases between. The DNA for the CDR3 is TGTGCCAGCAGCTTCCCTCCGGCAGGGAAGACTGAAGCTTTCTTT. Translation gives CASSFPPAGKTEAFF.

The rearrangement uses TRBV19 and TRBJ2-7; 12 positions agree with TRBD1. Germline V lookup: CDR1 LNHDA, CDR2 SQIVND (reference sequence). The CDR3 loop spans 15 amino acids. V trimming: 4 bases; J trimming: 6 bases; junction bases outside the gene matches: 7. CDR3 residues: CASSTGTGGIGEQYF. The CDR3, as DNA: TGTGCCAGTAGTACCGGGACAGGGGGCATCGGCGAGCAGTACTTC.